The next 20 T cell receptor beta chains were all read from a single sample in a study of T cells in Graves' hyperthyroidism and ophthalmopathy. Template material for amplifying TCR beta CDR3 regions consisted of RNA transcripts. A set of HTBI primers served as the primers for a first-round RT-PCR of the TCR CDR3. MiXCR, run by TCRdb on the multiplex PCR reads, gives a single entry per CDR3 protein. This sample carries about 580,000 distinct CDR3 sequences, 11% to 15% of them seen once, and the ten largest clones take 4.5% to 6%. Material for sequencing was blood. These receptors were obtained from a woman younger than 45 with Graves' hyperthyroidism that later progressed to Graves' ophthalmopathy.

This clonotype was observed at least ten times. The rearrangement uses TRBV9 and TRBJ1-1, with D maybe TRBD1 (6 bases). The CDR3 covers 14 residues. V lost 4 bases, J lost 7 bases, and 17 bases lay in between. Germline loops: CDR1 SGDLS, CDR2 YYNGEE. The CDR3 DNA reads TGTGCCAGCAGCATCATGGAGGGGGGTGTTGAAGCTTTCTTT. It encodes CASSIMEGGVEAFF.

This clonotype has at least ten counts. The rearrangement uses TRBV5-8 and TRBJ2-7; D is possibly TRBD1 (6 bases). Trimming cost V 4 bases and J 3 bases, with 11 bases left between them. Germline V lookup: CDR1 SGHTS, CDR2 YDEGEE. CDR3 length equals 13 residues. Here the CDR3 DNA reads TGTGCCAGCAGCCTCCTGGACAGCTACGAGCAGTACTTC. It codes for CASSLLDSYEQYF.

This clonotype has more than one count but fewer than ten. This rearrangement joins TRBV25-1 to TRBJ2-5; no definite D call. Trimming removed 2 bases at V and 0 bases at J, with 19 bases between. The germline gives CDR1 MGHDK, CDR2 SYGVNS. CDR3 length: 18 amino acids. The CDR3 region has the DNA TGTGCCAGCAGTGAAAAGGCCGACGCCCTCCTACACCAAGAGACCCAGTACTTC. This translates into CASSEKADALLHQETQYF.

This clonotype appeared many times. The V call is TRBV29-1, the J call TRBJ2-7; tentatively, D is TRBD2 (6 bases). CDR3 length equals 14 residues. Trimming pared 4 bases from V and 3 bases from J, leaving 16 bases between. The germline V gene encodes CDR1 SQVTM and CDR2 ANQGSEA. This CDR3 is CSVGSAGSGYEQYF. In nucleotides, the CDR3 is TGCAGCGTTGGTAGTGCGGGGTCAGGCTACGAGCAGTACTTC.

This clonotype showed up many times. This chain connects TRBV28 to TRBJ1-2, with 8 bases aligning to TRBD1. Germline V gene data show CDR1 as MDHEN and CDR2 as SYDVKM. The CDR3 is 14 residues long. V dropped 4 bases and J dropped 6; count of bases not matched to a gene: 7. The DNA of the CDR3 is TGTGCCAGCAGTTCGCGGACAGGGAAGGATGGCTACACCTTC. Translation: CASSSRTGKDGYTF.

This clonotype was picked up one time. This chain connects TRBV24-1 to TRBJ1-1; D unclear. CDR1 KGHDR and CDR2 SFDVKD come from the germline V gene. The CDR3 has 13 amino acids. V gave up 8 bases and J gave up 7 bases, with 16 bases separating them. The CDR3 reads CATTGRDTNEAFF. The CDR3 DNA sequence: TGTGCCACCACTGGCCGCGATACAAATGAAGCTTTCTTT.

This chain links TRBV20-1 with TRBJ1-2; no clear D. The CDR3 spans 12 residues. V lost 3 bases to trimming and J lost 13 bases, with 18 bases between them. The germline V gene has CDR1 DFQATT and CDR2 SNEGSKA (reference sequence). The CDR3 DNA reads as TGCAGTGCTAGTGGGTCAACAAAGGAAGTCACCTTC. As protein: CSASGSTKEVTF.

About this clonotype itself: Its ends do not fully match the called genes, so a read error is possible. This chain uses TRBV20-1 with TRBJ1-1; D call uncertain. The length of the CDR3 is 10 residues. Germline lookup yields CDR1 DFQATT and CDR2 SNEGSKA (reference sequence). CDR3 coding DNA: TGCAGTGCTAGGGGCACCGAAGCTCTCTTT. Encoded protein: CSARGTEALF.

Comments on this clonotype: Possible read error: a much larger clone is one base away. For the CDR3, the DNA is TGTGCCAGCAGCCAAGATCTGGGAATGTGGAACGAGCAGTACTTC. Translating it yields CASSQDLGMWNEQYF. The gene calls are TRBV3-1 and TRBJ2-7; D remains unclear. The V gene lost 0 bases and the J gene lost 5 bases, with 14 bases spanning the gap. The CDR3 is made up of 15 amino acids. The germline gives CDR1 LGHDT, CDR2 YNNKEL (reference sequence).

This chain joins TRBV7-9 and TRBJ1-1; D is unresolved. Trimming left V 5 bases short and J 0 bases short, with 16 bases between. The CDR3 length is 16 residues. Germline V lookup: CDR1 SEHNR, CDR2 FQNEAQ (reference sequence). The CDR3 reads CASSLDPLGLNTEAFF. The CDR3 DNA reads as TGTGCCAGCAGCCTGGACCCGTTGGGCTTGAACACTGAAGCTTTCTTT.

This clonotype was recorded at least ten times. The rearrangement joins TRBV27 to TRBJ1-5, with a tentative D call TRBD1 (6 bases). This CDR3 has 13 residues. Germline loops: CDR1 MNHEY, CDR2 SMNVEV (reference sequence). V was shortened by 5 bases and J by 3 bases, with 8 bases between the two germline ends. CDR3 protein: CASSGGPNQPQHF. In DNA, the CDR3 is TGTGCCAGCAGTGGGGGGCCCAATCAGCCCCAGCATTTT.

This clonotype was detected many times. This chain joins TRBV7-2 and TRBJ2-1, with 10 bases lining up with TRBD2. The junction had 5 bases not matched to a gene; V was cut back by 1 base and J by 8 bases. This CDR3 spans 15 amino acids. Germline CDR1 reads SGHTA; CDR2 reads FQGNSA. CDR3 in DNA: TGTGCCAGCAGCTTAGTAGCTAGCGGGAGCTATGAGCAGTTCTTC. Protein sequence: CASSLVASGSYEQFF.

This clonotype has ten or more counts. The chain recombines TRBV9 with TRBJ2-7; 9 bases align to TRBD1. Losses at the gene ends were 2 bases for V and 5 bases for J; bases not matched to a gene: 8. CDR3 size: 15 residues. Germline-derived CDR1 and CDR2 are SGDLS and YYNGEE. Written as DNA, the CDR3 is TGTGCCAGCAGCGTTTCCGGGACAGGGATCGACGAGCAGTACTTC. This translates into CASSVSGTGIDEQYF.

The sample holds a few counts of this clonotype. The chain employs TRBV7-9 and TRBJ2-5; D is unclear. Per germline, CDR1 SEHNR and CDR2 FQNEAQ (reference sequence). The CDR3 has 13 amino acids. The V and J ends lost 7 bases and 3 bases respectively, with 12 bases between them. The CDR3 bases are TGTGCCAGCACCCGCCCAGATAAAGAGACCCAGTACTTC. It codes for CASTRPDKETQYF.

A note on this clonotype: It may be a read error: a sequence one base away is much more abundant. The chain is built from TRBV6-2 or TRBV6-3 and TRBJ1-1; D is perhaps TRBD1 (5 bases). Trimming cost V 2 bases and J 9 bases, with 13 bases left between them. Germline CDR1 MNHEY, CDR2 SVGEGT. The CDR3 runs to 13 residues. The CDR3 loop is CASSYLMGRKAFF. The CDR3 DNA follows: TGTGCCAGCAGTTACCTCATGGGACGGAAAGCTTTCTTT.

As regards this clonotype: A read error is possible here, since a much larger clone lies one base away. This chain joins TRBV10-3 and TRBJ2-7, with D perhaps TRBD2 (6 bases). This CDR3 spans 13 amino acids. Germline V CDR1 and CDR2: ENHRY, SYGVKD. CDR3 amino acids: CAAMEGGAYEQYF. In DNA, the CDR3 is TGTGCTGCTATGGAGGGCGGGGCCTACGAGCAGTACTTC.

Of note for this clonotype: One end of the junction does not line up with germline, which may come from a read error. This sequence joins TRBV7-2 and TRBJ1-1; the D gene is possibly TRBD1 (5 bases). This CDR3 spans 13 amino acids. Germline V gene lookup returns CDR1 SGHTA and CDR2 FQGNSA. The CDR3 sequence: CASSLSGNAEAFF. CDR3 nucleotides: TGTGCCAGCAGCTTATCAGGGAACGCTGAAGCTTTCTTT.

This clonotype has a count of ten or more. V gene TRBV12-3 or TRBV12-4 combines with J gene TRBJ2-6; D not resolved. CDR3 length equals 13 residues. The ends were cut back, 7 bases at V and 2 bases at J, with 6 bases in the middle. CDR3 residues: CASTLAGANVLTF. The CDR3 bases are TGTGCCAGCACCCTAGCTGGGGCCAACGTCCTGACTTTC.

V usage is TRBV28 and J usage is TRBJ2-7; either TRBD1 or TRBD2 may fit D (9 bases each). The CDR3 contains 19 residues. V dropped 6 bases and J dropped 3 bases, with 30 bases sitting between them. Per germline, CDR1 MDHEN and CDR2 SYDVKM. The CDR3 loop is CASRLGTGGIAGGIYEQYF. In DNA form, the CDR3 reads TGTGCCAGCAGGCTGGGAACAGGGGGCATCGCGGGAGGGATCTACGAGCAGTACTTC.

This clonotype was seen at least ten times. V and J are TRBV20-1 and TRBJ1-1; a possible D gene is TRBD1 (6 bases). Trimming left V 8 bases short and J 1 base short, with 23 bases between. Per the germline V gene, CDR1 is DFQATT and CDR2 is SNEGSKA (reference sequence). The CDR3 is 16 residues long. The chain's CDR3 is CSSPSAGGMSNTEAFF. The CDR3 DNA reads as TGCAGTTCACCCTCAGCTGGGGGCATGTCGAACACTGAAGCTTTCTTT.